The following is a T cell receptor (beta chain) sequence with its context. What it binds is unknown. CD45RO-negative cells were positively selected for CCR7, leaving out terminally differentiated effector memory CD45RA+ cells. The data stem from a study of shared clonotypes between healthy human individuals. The J segment lost 8 bases and the V segment lost 3 bases, leaving 7 bases of the junction unmatched. The V gene's germline CDR1 is MRHNA and CDR2 SNTAGT. This CDR3 comprises 14 residues. Whole-study results and caveats: Donors were few, which limited the genetic and exposure-history diversity represented.

Sequenced by immunoSEQ multiplex PCR; TCRdb stores in-frame clones only, minus some. Of around 1,900,000 clones in the sample, around 93% were seen once. Sequenced material: naive CD8+ T cells from PBMCs. The TCR originated in a man aged 18 to 29 in good health. Some clones in this sample may be carry-over from other donors' samples. The chain carries TRBV6-4 and TRBJ1-2, with 9 positions matching TRBD1. CDR3 nucleotide sequence: TGTGCCAGCAGTGATGAAGGGACAGGGCGAGGCTACACCTTC. It is translated as CASSDEGTGRGYTF.